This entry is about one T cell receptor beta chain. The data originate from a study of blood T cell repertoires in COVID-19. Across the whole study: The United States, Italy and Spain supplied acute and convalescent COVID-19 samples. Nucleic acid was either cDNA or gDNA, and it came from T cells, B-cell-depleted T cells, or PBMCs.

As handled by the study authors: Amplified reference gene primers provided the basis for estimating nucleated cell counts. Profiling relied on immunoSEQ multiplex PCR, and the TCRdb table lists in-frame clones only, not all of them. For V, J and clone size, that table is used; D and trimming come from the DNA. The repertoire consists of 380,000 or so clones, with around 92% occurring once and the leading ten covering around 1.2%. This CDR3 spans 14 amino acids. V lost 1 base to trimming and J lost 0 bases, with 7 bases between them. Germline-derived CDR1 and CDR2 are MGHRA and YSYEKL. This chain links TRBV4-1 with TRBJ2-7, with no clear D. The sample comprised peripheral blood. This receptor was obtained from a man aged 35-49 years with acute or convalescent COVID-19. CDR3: CASSQAGVSYEQYF. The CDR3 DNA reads TGCGCCAGCAGCCAAGCCGGAGTCTCCTACGAGCAGTACTTC.